This T cell receptor beta chain was identified in a study of CD8 T cells in Susac syndrome. V lost 6 bases and J lost 2; bases outside the gene matches: 5. Germline values: CDR1 MDHEN, CDR2 SYDVKM. The CDR3 is 15 residues long. The RNA, about 0.45 to 1 ug, was put through reverse transcription using random hexamers. TCRdb called the immunoSEQ multiplex PCR reads again in MiXCR, with one record for every CDR3 protein. The data show approximately 230,000 distinct CDR3 sequences, around 93% seen once. The V gene is TRBV28, the J gene TRBJ1-5, with 9 bases lining up with TRBD1. The source of this sequence is a human donor with multiple sclerosis. Sequencing input: CD4+ T cells from PBMCs. In DNA form, the CDR3 reads TGTGCCAGCAGCTTGACAGGGGGAGGCAATCAGCCCCAGCATTTT. Its translation is CASSLTGGGNQPQHF.